This entry describes one T cell receptor (beta chain). This record comes from a study of T cell responses to AZD1222 COVID-19 vaccine. Germline CDR1 reads SGHTA; CDR2 reads FQGNSA. With 5 bases removed from V and 0 bases from J, the gap between germline ends came to 4 bases. The CDR3 contains 12 residues. Produced via immunoSEQ multiplex PCR; TCRdb's table is partial and in-frame only. This sample yields approximately 150,000 clones, of which just under 95% are seen a single time; more than 1.5% belongs to the top ten. The specimen was peripheral blood, collected on day 0 of AZD1222 vaccination. This chain uses TRBV7-2 with TRBJ2-5; no clear D gene. The TCR was taken from an adult in good health. The CDR3 protein is CASSLYQETQYF. The DNA of the CDR3 is TGTGCCAGCAGCCTGTACCAAGAGACCCAGTACTTC. Drawing the rest from reference TRBV7-2 and TRBJ2-5, the complete variable domain is GAGVSQSPSNKVTEKGKDVELRCDPISGHTALYWYRQSLGQGLEFLIYFQGNSAPDKSGLPSDRFSAERTGGSVSTLTIQRTQQEDSAVYLCASSLYQETQYFGPGTRLLVL.